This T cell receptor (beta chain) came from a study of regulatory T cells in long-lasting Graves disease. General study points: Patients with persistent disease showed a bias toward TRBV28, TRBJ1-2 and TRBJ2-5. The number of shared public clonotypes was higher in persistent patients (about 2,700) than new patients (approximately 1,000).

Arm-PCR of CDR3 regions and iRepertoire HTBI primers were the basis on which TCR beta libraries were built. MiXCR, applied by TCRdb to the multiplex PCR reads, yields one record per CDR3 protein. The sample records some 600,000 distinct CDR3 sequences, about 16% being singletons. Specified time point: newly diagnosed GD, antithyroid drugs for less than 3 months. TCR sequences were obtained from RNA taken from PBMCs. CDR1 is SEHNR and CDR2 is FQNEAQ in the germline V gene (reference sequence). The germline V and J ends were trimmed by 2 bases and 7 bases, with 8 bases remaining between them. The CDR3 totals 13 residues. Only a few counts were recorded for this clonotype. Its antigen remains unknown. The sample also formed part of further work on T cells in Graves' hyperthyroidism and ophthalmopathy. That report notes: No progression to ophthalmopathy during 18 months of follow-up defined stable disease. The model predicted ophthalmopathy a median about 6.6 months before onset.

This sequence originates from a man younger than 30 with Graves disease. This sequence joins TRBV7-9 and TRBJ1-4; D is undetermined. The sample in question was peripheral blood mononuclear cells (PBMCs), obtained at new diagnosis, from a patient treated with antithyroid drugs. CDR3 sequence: CASSLLASEKLFF. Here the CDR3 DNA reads TGTGCCAGCAGCTTACTGGCTAGTGAAAAACTGTTTTTT. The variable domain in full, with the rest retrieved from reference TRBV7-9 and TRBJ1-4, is DTGVSQNPRHKITKRGQNVTFRCDPISEHNRLYWYRQTLGQGPEFLTYFQNEAQLEKSRLLSDRFSAERPKGSFSTLEIQRTEQGDSAMYLCASSLLASEKLFFGSGTQLSVL.